The subject of this entry is one TCR beta chain. Using immunoSEQ multiplex PCR, the repertoire was profiled, and TCRdb retains in-frame clones only, with some absent. The sample lists just over 95,000 clones; about nine tenths were seen once. This entry comes from a study of blood T cell repertoires in COVID-19. Per germline, CDR1 SGHTS and CDR2 YDEGEE. V lost 2 bases to trimming and J lost 1 base; unmatched junction nucleotides: 3. The CDR3 length is 15 residues. This rearrangement joins TRBV5-8 to TRBJ1-1, with 9 bases fitting TRBD1. Sequenced: peripheral blood. The clonotype comes from a man aged 60-69 years with acute or convalescent COVID-19. The CDR3 coding sequence is TGTGCCAGCAGCTTCAAGGGACAGGGGAACACTGAAGCTTTCTTT. It specifies CASSFKGQGNTEAFF.